The 24 T cell receptor beta chains below all came from one sample that was sequenced in a study of blood T cell repertoires in COVID-19. Profiled with immunoSEQ multiplex PCR; TCRdb holds only in-frame clones, not every one. This table has roughly 60,000 clones, more than 85% appearing once. The source material was peripheral blood. The receptors originated from a man between 70 and 80 years old with acute or convalescent COVID-19.

V and J are TRBV5-5 and TRBJ2-1, with TRBD2 matching 11 bases. The CDR3 covers 17 residues. V shed 2 bases, J shed 7 bases, and the junction held 11 bases outside the gene matches. Germline CDR1 is SGHKS and CDR2 is YYEKEE (reference sequence). The CDR3 region is CASSLTIAGGLDNEQFF. The CDR3 coding sequence is TGTGCCAGCAGCTTAACTATAGCGGGGGGGCTCGATAATGAGCAGTTCTTC. The entire variable domain, with the rest obtained from reference TRBV5-5 and TRBJ2-1, is as follows: DAGVTQSPTHLIKTRGQQVTLRCSPISGHKSVSWYQQVLGQGPQFIFQYYEKEERGRGNFPDRFSARQFPNYSSELNVNALLLGDSALYLCASSLTIAGGLDNEQFFGPGTRLTVL.

This chain connects TRBV11-3 to TRBJ2-3; D might be TRBD2 (6 bases). Trimming stripped 1 base from V and 3 bases from J, with 8 bases between. The germline gives CDR1 SGHNT, CDR2 YENEEA. This CDR3 has 14 residues. The CDR3: CASSLAGTTDTQYF. The CDR3 DNA sequence: TGTGCCAGCAGCTTAGCGGGGACTACAGATACGCAGTATTTT.

V and J are TRBV19 and TRBJ1-2, with 8 nucleotides matching TRBD1. The trim removed 5 bases at V and 7 bases at J, leaving 15 bases unmatched. Germline CDR1 and CDR2: LNHDA and SQIVND (reference sequence). The CDR3 consists of 16 residues. The CDR3 sequence: CASSALRDRPPRGYTF. DNA of the CDR3: TGTGCCAGTAGTGCCCTCCGGGACAGGCCTCCCCGTGGCTACACCTTC.

The chain employs TRBV29-1 and TRBJ2-1; 7 nucleotides line up with TRBD1. The V and J ends lost 5 bases and 7 bases, in that order; junction bases with no gene match: 5. Germline CDR1 SQVTM, CDR2 ANQGSEA. The CDR3 consists of 12 residues. The CDR3 loop is CSVRDRPNEQFF. The CDR3 DNA is TGCAGCGTTCGGGACAGACCAAATGAGCAGTTCTTC.

This chain connects TRBV3-1 (or the pseudogene TRBV3-2) to TRBJ2-5; maybe TRBD1 (6 bases). Trimming left V 1 base short and J 4 bases short, with 16 bases between. CDR1 is LGHDT, CDR2 YNNKEL, per germline (reference sequence). The CDR3 has 16 amino acids. This CDR3 is CASSQGPTRGGETQYF. The DNA of the CDR3 is TGTGCCAGCAGCCAAGGCCCCACTAGAGGGGGAGAGACCCAGTACTTC.

The V gene is TRBV20-1, the J gene TRBJ2-7; TRBD2 matches at 8 bases. Germline V CDR1 and CDR2: DFQATT, SNEGSKA (reference sequence). The CDR3 runs 11 residues. Unmatched junction bases numbered 3, after V lost 0 bases and J lost 11 bases. As DNA, the CDR3 is TGCAGTGCTAGAGATGGGACTAGAAAGTACTTC. Protein sequence: CSARDGTRKYF.

This chain connects TRBV7-8 to TRBJ2-7; 10 bases are shared with TRBD2. The CDR3 sequence is 17 residues long. The ends lost 2 bases at V and 2 bases at J; junction bases unmatched: 9. From germline, CDR1 is SGHVS and CDR2 FQNEAQ. CDR3 in amino acids: CASSLQGLTSGTYEQYF. Here the CDR3 DNA reads TGTGCCAGCAGCTTACAGGGGTTAACTAGCGGGACCTACGAGCAGTACTTC.

The chain couples TRBV29-1 to TRBJ2-5; 12 bases fit TRBD1. The trim removed 5 bases at V and 5 bases at J, leaving 9 bases unmatched. The CDR3 is 15 amino acids. The germline CDR1 and CDR2 sequences are SQVTM and ANQGSEA. CDR3 loop: CSVRRGTGGGETQYF. The CDR3 coding sequence is TGCAGCGTTCGCCGTGGGACAGGGGGCGGCGAGACCCAGTACTTC.

The chain recombines TRBV15 with TRBJ2-7; D is perhaps TRBD1 (6 bases). Looked up from germline, CDR1 is LNHNV and CDR2 is YYDKDF (reference sequence). This CDR3 is 14 amino acids long. The V and J ends lost 5 bases and 2 bases respectively, with 13 bases between them. The CDR3 bases are TGTGCCACCAGCGTGGAAGGGGGACCCTACGAGCAGTACTTC. This translates into CATSVEGGPYEQYF.

V is TRBV12-3 or TRBV12-4 and J is TRBJ1-2; D is ambiguous. Trimming cost V 3 bases and J 8 bases, with 13 bases left between them. The CDR3 consists of 13 residues. The CDR3 region has the DNA TGTGCCAGCAGTTTTTCTCACACAGCCGGCTACACCTTC. This sequence encodes CASSFSHTAGYTF.

The chain recombines TRBV5-8 with TRBJ2-7; 9 bases are shared with TRBD1. The trim removed 3 bases at V and 4 bases at J, leaving 5 bases unmatched. In germline, CDR1 is SGHTS, CDR2 YDEGEE. CDR3 length equals 14 residues. CDR3 sequence reads: CASSSGQGTYEQYF. The CDR3 DNA reads as TGTGCCAGCAGCTCGGGACAGGGTACTTACGAGCAGTACTTC.

The chain couples TRBV25-1 to TRBJ1-2, with a tentative D call TRBD1 (6 bases). Trimming removed 1 base from V and 8 bases from J, with 17 bases in between. CDR1 and CDR2 from the germline V gene are MGHDK and SYGVNS. CDR3 length: 15 residues. The CDR3 sequence is CASSESRGARGGYTF. CDR3 DNA sequence: TGTGCCAGCAGTGAATCACGGGGGGCGCGAGGAGGCTACACCTTC.

The J gene is TRBJ2-3, the V gene TRBV11-2; TRBD2 is a possible D gene (6 bases). Trimming took off 5 bases at V and 5 bases at J, with 20 bases between the two ends. There are 16 residues in the CDR3. Germline V gives CDR1 SGHAT, CDR2 FQNNGV. The CDR3 reads CASSPAGRGSVDTQYF. Here the CDR3 DNA reads TGTGCCAGCAGCCCAGCAGGTCGGGGGAGTGTAGATACGCAGTATTTT. The whole variable domain, remainder taken from reference TRBV11-2 and TRBJ2-3, is EAGVAQSPRYKIIEKRQSVAFWCNPISGHATLYWYQQILGQGPKLLIQFQNNGVVDDSQLPKDRFSAERLKGVDSTLKIQPAKLEDSAVYLCASSPAGRGSVDTQYFGPGTRLTVL.

The chain has TRBV19 and TRBJ1-2; tentative D call: TRBD1 (6 bases). Germline V gene lookup returns CDR1 LNHDA and CDR2 SQIVND (reference sequence). The CDR3 runs 13 residues. Trimming stripped 9 bases from V and 5 bases from J, with 16 bases between. The CDR3 is CASTGKGKYGYTF. For the CDR3, the DNA is TGTGCCAGCACAGGGAAGGGAAAGTATGGCTACACCTTC.

The chain employs TRBV5-1 and TRBJ2-3; a weak D match, TRBD1 (5 bases). The V end was cut by 4 bases, the J end by 4 bases, with 13 bases between. The CDR3 is 14 amino acids. The germline gives CDR1 SGHRS, CDR2 YFSETQ. CDR3 region: CASSVRQMADTQYF. For the CDR3, the DNA is TGCGCCAGCAGCGTCCGACAGATGGCAGATACGCAGTATTTT.

In this sample, this clone turned up a few times. The chain joins TRBV6-6 to TRBJ2-1; no firm D call. The CDR3 contains 14 residues. The germline gives CDR1 MNHNY, CDR2 SVGAGI (reference sequence). Trimming stripped 0 bases from V and 4 bases from J, with 7 bases between. CDR3 in amino acids: CASSYSRVYNEQFF. The CDR3 DNA sequence: TGTGCCAGCAGTTACTCAAGAGTTTACAATGAGCAGTTCTTC.

This clone showed up just once. The rearrangement uses TRBV5-1 and TRBJ2-1; D is possibly TRBD2 (5 bases). The ends were cut back, 3 bases at V and 7 bases at J, with 11 bases in the middle. Germline-derived CDR1 and CDR2 are SGHRS and YFSETQ. CDR3 length: 13 amino acids. DNA for the CDR3: TGCGCCAGCAGCTCTCCCGGGAAGAATGAGCAGTTCTTC. Its translation is CASSSPGKNEQFF.

This chain links TRBV6-6 with TRBJ1-2; perhaps TRBD1 as D (6 bases). V lost 7 bases and J lost 4, with 13 bases in between. Germline CDR1 MNHNY, CDR2 SVGAGI (reference sequence). This CDR3 contains 13 residues. The CDR3 bases are TGTGCCAGCATCCCACAGGGCGGCTATGGCTACACCTTC. Amino acids: CASIPQGGYGYTF.

The V and J genes are TRBV3-1 (or the pseudogene TRBV3-2) and TRBJ1-3; 9 bases line up with TRBD1. J was trimmed by 0 bases and V by 2 bases; bases with no gene match: 5. Per germline, CDR1 LGHDT and CDR2 YNNKEL (reference sequence). The CDR3 covers 17 residues. The CDR3 DNA reads as TGTGCCAGCAGCCAACAAGGACAGGGGACCTCTGGAAACACCATATATTTT. Residues: CASSQQGQGTSGNTIYF.

The chain links TRBV5-4 to TRBJ2-2; 13 bases align to TRBD2. The germline CDR1 and CDR2 sequences are SGHNT and YYREEE (reference sequence). With V trimmed by 2 bases and J by 5 bases, 3 bases remained unmatched. This CDR3 is 16 amino acids long. CDR3 in amino acids: CASSFLLAGGTGELFF. CDR3 nucleotide sequence: TGTGCCAGCAGCTTCTTACTAGCGGGGGGGACCGGGGAGCTGTTTTTT.

The V and J genes are TRBV19 and TRBJ1-5; D is undetermined. V lost 4 bases and J 5 bases, leaving 15 bases between the germline ends. Germline lookup yields CDR1 LNHDA and CDR2 SQIVND (reference sequence). The CDR3 contains 15 residues. The CDR3 bases are TGTGCCAGTAGTAAGGGTCGGACGGGAGATCAGCCCCAGCATTTT. This translates into CASSKGRTGDQPQHF.

The chain links TRBV19 to TRBJ2-5; possibly TRBD2 for D (5 bases). This CDR3 is 13 amino acids long. Trimming shortened V by 6 bases and J by 3 bases, and 11 bases separated the two germline ends. Germline V CDR1 and CDR2: LNHDA, SQIVND (reference sequence). CDR3 region: CASSYDGEETQYF. The CDR3 region has the DNA TGTGCCAGTAGCTATGACGGGGAAGAGACCCAGTACTTC.

CDR3 amino acids: CASSLGLGLALYNEQFF. DNA for the CDR3: TGTGCCAGCAGCTTAGGTCTCGGACTAGCGCTCTACAATGAGCAGTTCTTC. The chain couples TRBV11-2 to TRBJ2-1; 9 bases map to TRBD2. There are 17 residues in the CDR3. J lost 3 bases, V lost 1 base, and 7 bases had no gene match. CDR1 SGHAT and CDR2 FQNNGV come from the germline V gene.

This clone was counted between two and nine times. V is TRBV11-2 and J is TRBJ1-2; D perhaps matches TRBD1 (5 bases). Germline values: CDR1 SGHAT, CDR2 FQNNGV. This CDR3 has 17 residues. V was cut by 6 bases and J by 3 bases, with 23 bases left in between. The CDR3 is CASRPSGRRKGHYGYTF. In nucleotides, the CDR3 is TGTGCCAGCAGGCCTAGTGGCCGCAGGAAGGGGCACTATGGCTACACCTTC.